The rows below give T cell receptor beta chains drawn from one sample of a study of human T cells and chemical hapten exposure. MiXCR, run by TCRdb on the RACE reads, gives a single entry per CDR3 protein. Here the sample spans more than 85,000 distinct CDR3 sequences, about a tenth being singletons. The sequencing here drew on whole blood, taken in connection with sensitization to the hapten diphenylcyclopropenone (DPC). These receptors all come from a woman aged 40 to 50 with alopecia areata. Some clones in this sample may be carry-over from other donors' samples. Each CDR3 is given with its conserved first and last residue. D genes are given only for firm matches. Rows give clone size only sometimes, using once, few, many, or a class for an expanded clone.

>few|TRBV7-2|NA|TRBJ2-7
TGTGCCAGCAGCGCCCGAGGGGCCCCCCACGAGCAGTACTTC
CASSARGAPHEQYF
>many|TRBV12-3/TRBV12-4|TRBD2|TRBJ2-7
TGTGCCAGCAGTTTAGGGGAGGGAACCTACGAGCAGTACTTC
CASSLGEGTYEQYF
>few|TRBV5-1|TRBD2|TRBJ2-5
TGCGCCAGCAGCTTGGCCGGGCTAGCGGGGCACCAAGAGACCCAGTACTTC
CASSLAGLAGHQETQYF
>many|TRBV4-1|NA|TRBJ2-7
TGCGCCAGCAGCTTGGAGGAGGGGGACTCCTACGAGCAGTACTTC
CASSLEEGDSYEQYF
>NA|TRBV7-2|NA|TRBJ1-1
TGTGCCAGCAGCCGGCAAGGAGGGATACGCACTGAAGCTTTCTTT
CASSRQGGIRTEAFF
>few|TRBV7-2|TRBD1|TRBJ2-7
TGTGCCAGCAGCTTTCCCGGACAGGTCGCGCAGTACTTC
CASSFPGQVAQYF
>many|TRBV7-9|NA|TRBJ1-3
TGTGCCAGCAGCTGGGATCTAACAGATCGGGGAAACACCATATATTTT
CASSWDLTDRGNTIYF
>many|TRBV20-1|TRBD2|TRBJ2-7
TGCAGTGCTAGAGGGGGACTAGCGGGGGCCTACGAGCAGTACTTC
CSARGGLAGAYEQYF
>many|TRBV3-1|NA|TRBJ1-2
TGTGCCAGCAGCCCCACGAGCGGGGAAGTGAACTATGGCTACACCTTC
CASSPTSGEVNYGYTF
>NA|TRBV4-1|NA|TRBJ1-2
TGCGCCAGCAGCCCCGGAGGGTATGGCTACACCTTC
CASSPGGYGYTF
>NA|TRBV6-2/TRBV6-3|TRBD1|TRBJ1-5
TGTGCCAGCAGGTTGGACAGGGCTGGCAATCAGCCCCAGCATTTT
CASRLDRAGNQPQHF
>NA|TRBV27|NA|TRBJ2-3
TGTGCCAGCAGTTTAAGATCAAGCCGAGGCACAGATACGCAGTATTTT
CASSLRSSRGTDTQYF
>NA|TRBV20-1|TRBD2|TRBJ2-3
TGCAGTGCCCCGAGGGATTCCGGGGGGACGCAGTATTTT
CSAPRDSGGTQYF
>NA|TRBV20-1|TRBD1|TRBJ2-7
TGCAGTGCTGGAAGAGCTCGACAGGGCTACGAGCAGTACTTC
CSAGRARQGYEQYF
>many|TRBV11-2|TRBD1|TRBJ1-6
TGTGCCAGCAGCTTAGAGGCAGGGGGCAATTCACCCCTCCACTTT
CASSLEAGGNSPLHF
>NA|TRBV11-2|NA|TRBJ2-1
TGTGCCAGCAGCTTATCTCTTCCGGAGCAGTTCTTC
CASSLSLPEQFF
>many|TRBV10-3|NA|TRBJ2-2
TGTGCCATCAGTAACCGCGATGGAGGCACCGGGGAGCTGTTTTTT
CAISNRDGGTGELFF
>NA|TRBV4-1|TRBD1|TRBJ2-7
TGCGCCAGCAGCCAAGGAGGGACAGTCTACGAGCAGTACTTC
CASSQGGTVYEQYF
>NA|TRBV9|NA|TRBJ2-7
TGTGCCAGCAGCGTAGAGGGGGTCAACGAGCAGTACTTC
CASSVEGVNEQYF
>few|TRBV12-3/TRBV12-4|NA|TRBJ2-4
TGTGCCAGCAGTTCAACAGGGGAGGAAAACATTCAGTACTTC
CASSSTGEENIQYF
>NA|TRBV6-2/TRBV6-3|NA|TRBJ2-7
TGTGCCAGCAATCAGGGGGGAATCTACGAGCAGTACTTC
CASNQGGIYEQYF